This TCR beta chain emerged from a study of radiotherapy plus CTLA-4 blockade in lung cancer. Study-level findings and limits: After treatment with radiotherapy plus ipilimumab, TCR clones that came from the tumor expanded in blood.

As regards this clone: What it recognizes is unknown.

Germline V gene data show CDR1 as MNHNS and CDR2 as SASEGT. Trimming left V 6 bases short and J 6 bases short, with 17 bases between. The CDR3 extends over 14 amino acids. Sequenced by immunoSEQ multiplex PCR; TCRdb stores in-frame clones only, minus some. In the table there are roughly 110,000 clones, roughly 80% of which are singletons. The chain carries TRBV6-1 and TRBJ1-2; D is perhaps TRBD1 (6 bases). This sample comprised peripheral blood, obtained from a patient treated with radiotherapy plus ipilimumab. This receptor was obtained from a human donor with non-small cell lung cancer that progressed on radiotherapy plus ipilimumab. Some clones in this sample may be carry-over from other donors' samples. This CDR3 reads CASREGGFRDGYTF. The CDR3 DNA reads as TGTGCCAGCAGGGAGGGGGGTTTTAGGGATGGCTACACCTTC.